Given below is one T cell receptor (beta chain) in context. Germline V gene data show CDR1 as SGHRS and CDR2 as YFSETQ. Trimming took 0 bases from V and 7 from J; bases not matched to a gene: 8. The CDR3 is 17 residues long. The data originate from a study of shared T cell receptors in the human thymus. Some clones are missing from TCRdb's copy, which holds only in-frame ones; the method was immunoSEQ multiplex PCR. The top ten hold roughly 0.013% of the sample, which has over 450,000 clones, around 78% seen once. These data were also reused for a study on human thymus T cells. That work states: Thymic material originated from resections removed in the course of corrective heart surgery. Thymic and blood repertoires appeared to show biased V and J gene usage. Related reports documented highly overlapping thymic repertoires among unrelated individuals.

Sequencing input: thymocytes. This rearrangement joins TRBV5-1 to TRBJ2-4; the match to TRBD2 covers 12 bases. The sequence was collected from a boy in the first two years of life with a congenital heart defect. In DNA, the CDR3 is TGCGCCAGCAGCTTGGGTCTAGCGGGAGGGCCTACGAACATTCAGTACTTC. It specifies CASSLGLAGGPTNIQYF.